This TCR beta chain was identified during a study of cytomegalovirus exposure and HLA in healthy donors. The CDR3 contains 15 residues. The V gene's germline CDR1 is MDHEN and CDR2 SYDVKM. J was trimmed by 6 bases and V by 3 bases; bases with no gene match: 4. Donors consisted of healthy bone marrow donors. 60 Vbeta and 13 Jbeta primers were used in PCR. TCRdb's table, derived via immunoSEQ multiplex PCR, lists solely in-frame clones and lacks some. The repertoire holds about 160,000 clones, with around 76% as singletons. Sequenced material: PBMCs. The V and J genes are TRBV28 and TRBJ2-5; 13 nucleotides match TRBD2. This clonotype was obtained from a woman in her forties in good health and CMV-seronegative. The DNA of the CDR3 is TGTGCCAGCAGTTTGACTAGCGGGAGGTTAAAGACCCAGTACTTC. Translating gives CASSLTSGRLKTQYF. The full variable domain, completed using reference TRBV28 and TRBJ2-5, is DVKVTQSSRYLVKRTGEKVFLECVQDMDHENMFWYRQDPGLGLRLIYFSYDVKMKEKGDIPEGYSVSREKKERFSLILESASTNQTSMYLCASSLTSGRLKTQYFGPGTRLLVL.